In its sample, the clone carrying this T cell receptor (beta chain) was seen a few times. Its target is unknown. In TCRdb, the 5' RACE reads were re-called with MiXCR into one record per CDR3 protein. This repertoire shows roughly 150,000 distinct CDR3 sequences, around 15% found once; its top ten account for around 28%. The V gene's germline CDR1 is LGHDT and CDR2 YNNKEL (reference sequence). The CDR3 runs to 17 residues. V gave up 0 bases and J gave up 1 base; unmatched junction bases: 4. The data were taken from a study of T-cell memory formation after mild COVID-19. Regarding the study as a whole: Pre-infection memory held some responding clones, suggesting pre-existing cross-reactive T cells responded.

The chain employs TRBV3-1 and TRBJ2-1; 9 bases line up with TRBD1. Sequencing used PBMCs or a T cell subset sorted from them (not recorded which). The sequence derives from an adult woman who had mild COVID-19 (a few samples of this study predate the infection). Cell type and time point are not known. The CDR3 reads CASSQERGTGSYNEQFF. As DNA, the CDR3 is TGTGCCAGCAGCCAAGAAAGAGGGACAGGGTCCTACAATGAGCAGTTCTTC.